This T cell receptor (beta chain) was documented in a study of PD-1 blockade in classical Hodgkin lymphoma. The CDR3 contains 15 residues. Losses at the gene ends were 4 bases for V and 0 bases for J; bases not matched to a gene: 4. The germline V gene has CDR1 SGHTA and CDR2 FQGNSA. Comment on this clone: The antigen is not known.

Documented time point: newly diagnosed, previously untreated cHL patient sample. Investigators turned to newly diagnosed, untreated classical Hodgkin lymphoma PBMCs for comparison. Overall study results and limits: Lower baseline TCR diversity was reported for newly diagnosed patients than for healthy donors. Possibly reflecting disease activity or prior therapy, repertoire differences have causes that remain undefined.

The table came from immunoSEQ multiplex PCR; TCRdb's copy has only in-frame clones and leaves some out. The sample lists some 27,000 clones, roughly nine tenths seen once, with over 3% in the top ten. Sequences were obtained from peripheral blood mononuclear cells (PBMCs). This rearrangement joins TRBV7-2 to TRBJ2-3; 7 bases are a match to TRBD2. The source is a human donor with classical Hodgkin lymphoma. As DNA, the CDR3 is TGTGCCAGCAGCTCCAGCGGGACTAGCACAGATACGCAGTATTTT. This encodes CASSSSGTSTDTQYF.